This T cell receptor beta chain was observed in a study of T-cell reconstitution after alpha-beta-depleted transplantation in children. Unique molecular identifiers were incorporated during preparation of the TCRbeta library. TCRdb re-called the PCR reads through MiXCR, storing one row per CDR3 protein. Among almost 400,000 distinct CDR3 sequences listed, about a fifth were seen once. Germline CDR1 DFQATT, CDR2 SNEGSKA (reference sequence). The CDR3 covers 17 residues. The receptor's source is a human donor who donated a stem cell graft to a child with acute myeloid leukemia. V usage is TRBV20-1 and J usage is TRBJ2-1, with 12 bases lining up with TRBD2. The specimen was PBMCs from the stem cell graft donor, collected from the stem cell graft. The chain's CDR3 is CCYQASGGEYSHNEQFF. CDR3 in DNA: TGCTGCTATCAAGCTAGCGGGGGGGAGTACTCTCACAATGAGCAGTTCTTC.